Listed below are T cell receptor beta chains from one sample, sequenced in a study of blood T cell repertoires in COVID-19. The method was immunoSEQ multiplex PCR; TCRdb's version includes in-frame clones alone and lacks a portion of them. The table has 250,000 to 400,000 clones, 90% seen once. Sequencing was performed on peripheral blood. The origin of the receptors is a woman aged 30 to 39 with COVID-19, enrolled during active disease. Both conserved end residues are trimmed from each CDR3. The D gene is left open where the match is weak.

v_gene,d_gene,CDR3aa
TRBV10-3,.,AISESVVEQY
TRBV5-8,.,ASSRLRSSANTIY
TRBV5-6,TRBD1,ASSLGQADEKLF
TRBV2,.,ASSDGGYGELF
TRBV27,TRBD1,ASRAGTGTQETQY
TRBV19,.,ASSRGQTSNQPQH
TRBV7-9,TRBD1,ASSSRGRSEKLF
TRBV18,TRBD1,ASTDRGQDGYT
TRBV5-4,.,ASSRQNNEQF
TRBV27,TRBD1,ASTTTGTGAYNEQF
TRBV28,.,ASSGGTATNEKLF
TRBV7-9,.,ASSLAGNGAHEQY
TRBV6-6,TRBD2,ASSRGGTSGLKGNEQF
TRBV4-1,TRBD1,ASTGQGLIMNTEAF
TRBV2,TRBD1,ASNRDRGPQPQH
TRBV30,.,AWSVRSGNRNVNTEAF
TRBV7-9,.,ASSYITGSVDGYT
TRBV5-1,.,ASSSDSPGNTIY
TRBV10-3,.,AIKSSDKNYEQY
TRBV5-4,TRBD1,ASSIGPRDSLDYGYT
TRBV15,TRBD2,ATSRVDSGRAQY
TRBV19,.,ASSILAAERGEAF
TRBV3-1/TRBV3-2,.,ASSARHINSPLH
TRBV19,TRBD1,ASSITTGRNTEAF
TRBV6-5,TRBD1,ASSYPGQGETQY
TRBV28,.,ASRRISGAVVSNQPQH
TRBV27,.,ASSLIQGHEQY
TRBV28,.,ASRTVSANYGYT
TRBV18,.,ASSSRDLQQDTQY
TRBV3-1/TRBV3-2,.,ASSQGQDTGELF
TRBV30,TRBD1,ACGQGNTEAF
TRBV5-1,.,ASPPMVRGAKNIQY
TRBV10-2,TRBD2,ASSESEVAGVLSTTDTQY
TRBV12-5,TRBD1,ASGLVLGQGNTEAF
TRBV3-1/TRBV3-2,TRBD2,ASSQKGLAEYPNYNEQF
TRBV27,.,ASSLSGGLNYGYT
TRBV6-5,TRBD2,ASSPTRLAGEQF
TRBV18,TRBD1,ASSPGTEPYEQY
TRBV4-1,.,ASSQEGGGSPLH
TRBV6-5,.,ASSIDSLGTEAF
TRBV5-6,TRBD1,ASTLYHGQGALLNYGYT
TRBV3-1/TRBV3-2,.,ASSPSEGRARF
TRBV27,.,ASYGGRESTGGYT
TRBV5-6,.,ASSLVKDRYSYEQY
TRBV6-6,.,ASSYDPRGVYNEQF
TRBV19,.,ASSPTTGLNQPQH
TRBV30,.,AWRPDSTGELF
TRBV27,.,ASSTNANQGTNVLT
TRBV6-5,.,ASSYRGLDSGNTIY
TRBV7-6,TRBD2,ASSGGRAATGELF
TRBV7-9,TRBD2,ASSLLAGYEQY
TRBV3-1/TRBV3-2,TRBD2,ASSLLGTSGETDTQY
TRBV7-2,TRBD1,ASSVRDRRINEQF
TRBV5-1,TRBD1,ASSLQGQYGYT
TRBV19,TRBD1,ASSGTGYQPQH